This T cell receptor (beta chain) emerged from a study of naive and memory T cell subsets. General study points: RNA-based TCR counts may shift with T cell activation and differentiation.

The CDR3 has 15 residues. The germline CDR1 and CDR2 sequences are KGHSH and LQKENI. The germline V and J ends were trimmed by 1 base and 2 bases, with 12 bases remaining between them. Of note for this clonotype: What it binds is not known.

Two oligonucleotides, mixed equimolar, formed the beta constant-region primer covering TRBC1 and TRBC2. A 12-nucleotide UMI and the SP2 primer were added to the cDNA 3' end by oligonucleotide ligation. TCRdb reprocessed the UMI-ligation and nested PCR reads with MiXCR, giving one entry per CDR3 protein. The sample gives about 80,000 distinct CDR3 sequences, less than 15% of which show up once; 0.7% to 0.95% is in the top ten. This clonotype was sampled from a human donor in good health. Source material: central memory CD4+ T cells from blood. The rearrangement uses TRBV18 and TRBJ2-7; possibly TRBD2 for D (6 bases). CDR3 protein: CASSPQRDSPYEQYF. The CDR3 coding sequence is TGTGCCAGCTCACCACAGAGGGACTCCCCCTACGAGCAGTACTTC.